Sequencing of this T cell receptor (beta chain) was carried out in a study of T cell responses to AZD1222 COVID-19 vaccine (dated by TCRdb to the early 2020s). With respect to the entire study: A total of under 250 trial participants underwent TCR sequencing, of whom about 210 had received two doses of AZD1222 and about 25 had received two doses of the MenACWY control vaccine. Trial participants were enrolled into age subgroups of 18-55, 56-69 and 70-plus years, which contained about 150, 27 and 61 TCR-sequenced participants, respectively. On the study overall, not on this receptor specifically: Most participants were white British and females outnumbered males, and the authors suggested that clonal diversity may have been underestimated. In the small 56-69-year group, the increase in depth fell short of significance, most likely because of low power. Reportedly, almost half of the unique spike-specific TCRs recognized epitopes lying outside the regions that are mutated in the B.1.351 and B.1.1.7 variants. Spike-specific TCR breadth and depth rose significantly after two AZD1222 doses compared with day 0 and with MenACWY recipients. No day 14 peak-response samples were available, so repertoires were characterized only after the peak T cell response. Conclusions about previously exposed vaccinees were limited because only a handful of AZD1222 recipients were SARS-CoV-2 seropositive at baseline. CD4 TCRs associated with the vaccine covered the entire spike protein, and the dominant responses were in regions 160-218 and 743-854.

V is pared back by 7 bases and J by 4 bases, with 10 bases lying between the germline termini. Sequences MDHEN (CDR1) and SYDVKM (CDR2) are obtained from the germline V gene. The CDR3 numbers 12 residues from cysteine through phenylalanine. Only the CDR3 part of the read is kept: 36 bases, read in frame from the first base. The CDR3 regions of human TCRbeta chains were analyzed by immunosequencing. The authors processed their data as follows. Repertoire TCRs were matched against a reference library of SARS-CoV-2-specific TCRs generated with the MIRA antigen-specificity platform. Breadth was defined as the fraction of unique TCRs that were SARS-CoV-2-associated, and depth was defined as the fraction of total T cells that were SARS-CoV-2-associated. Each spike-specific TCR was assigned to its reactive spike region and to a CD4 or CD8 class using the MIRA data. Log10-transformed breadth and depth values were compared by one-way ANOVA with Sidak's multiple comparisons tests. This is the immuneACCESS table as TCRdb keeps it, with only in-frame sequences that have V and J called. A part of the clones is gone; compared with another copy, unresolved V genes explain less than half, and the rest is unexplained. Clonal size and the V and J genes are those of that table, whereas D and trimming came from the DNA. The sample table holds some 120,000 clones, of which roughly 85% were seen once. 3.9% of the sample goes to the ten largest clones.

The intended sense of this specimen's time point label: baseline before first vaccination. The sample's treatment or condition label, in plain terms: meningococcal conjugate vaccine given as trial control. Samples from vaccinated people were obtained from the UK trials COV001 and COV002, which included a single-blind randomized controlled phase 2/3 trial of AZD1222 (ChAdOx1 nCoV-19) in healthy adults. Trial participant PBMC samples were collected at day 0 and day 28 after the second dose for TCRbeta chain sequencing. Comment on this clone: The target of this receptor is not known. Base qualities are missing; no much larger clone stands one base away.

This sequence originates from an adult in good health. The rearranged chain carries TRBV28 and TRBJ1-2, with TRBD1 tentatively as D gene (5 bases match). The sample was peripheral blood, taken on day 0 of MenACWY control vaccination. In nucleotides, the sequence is TGTGCCAGCACCAGGGATACCTATGGCTACACCTTC. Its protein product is CASTRDTYGYTF.